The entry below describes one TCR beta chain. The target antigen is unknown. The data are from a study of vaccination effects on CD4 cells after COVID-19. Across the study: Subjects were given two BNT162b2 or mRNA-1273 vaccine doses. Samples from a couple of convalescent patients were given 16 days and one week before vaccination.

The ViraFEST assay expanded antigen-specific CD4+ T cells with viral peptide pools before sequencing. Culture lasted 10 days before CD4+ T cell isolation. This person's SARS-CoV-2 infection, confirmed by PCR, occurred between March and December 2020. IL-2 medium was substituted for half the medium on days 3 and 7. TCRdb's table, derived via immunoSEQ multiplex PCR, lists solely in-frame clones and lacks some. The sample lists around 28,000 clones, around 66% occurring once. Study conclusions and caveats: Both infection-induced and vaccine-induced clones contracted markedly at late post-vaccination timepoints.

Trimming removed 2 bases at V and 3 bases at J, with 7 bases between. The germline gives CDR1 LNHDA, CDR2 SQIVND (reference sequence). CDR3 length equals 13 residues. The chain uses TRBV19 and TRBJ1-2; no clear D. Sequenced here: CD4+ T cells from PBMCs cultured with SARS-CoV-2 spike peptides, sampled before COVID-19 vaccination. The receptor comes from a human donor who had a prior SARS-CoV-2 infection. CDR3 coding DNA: TGTGCCAGTAGTATACGCCGCGACTATGGCTACACCTTC. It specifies CASSIRRDYGYTF.